The next 19 T cell receptor beta chains were all read from a single sample in a study of blood T cell repertoires in COVID-19. Assay: immunoSEQ multiplex PCR; the TCRdb copy retains only in-frame clones and omits some. Of 360,000 or so clones listed, about 90% are singletons. The sequenced sample was PBMCs or T cells enriched from blood (not recorded which). Every receptor here comes from a woman aged 30 to 39 who had recovered from COVID-19.

As to this clone: Other DNA sequences within the sample encode an identical CDR3. The V gene is TRBV5-5, the J gene TRBJ1-2; 10 bases are shared with TRBD1. The CDR3 has 15 residues. CDR1 is SGHKS and CDR2 is YYEKEE in the germline V gene (reference sequence). Trimming at V came to 4 bases and at J to 0 bases, leaving 3 bases not matched to a gene. CDR3 coding DNA: TGTGCCAGCAGCGAGACAGGGGGCCCTAACTATGGCTACACCTTC. This sequence encodes CASSETGGPNYGYTF. The variable domain in full, completed from reference TRBV5-5 and TRBJ1-2, reads DAGVTQSPTHLIKTRGQQVTLRCSPISGHKSVSWYQQVLGQGPQFIFQYYEKEERGRGNFPDRFSARQFPNYSSELNVNALLLGDSALYLCASSETGGPNYGYTFGSGTRLTVV.

This clone was seen a single time. V and J are TRBV6-4 and TRBJ1-2; D call uncertain. V shed 0 bases and J shed 8 bases, with 13 bases lying between them. The V gene's germline CDR1 is MRHNA and CDR2 SNTAGT. The CDR3 is 14 residues long. The CDR3 loop is CASSDSMTGQGYTF. Here the CDR3 DNA reads TGTGCCAGCAGTGACTCTATGACGGGTCAGGGCTACACCTTC.

This chain uses TRBV12-3 or TRBV12-4 with TRBJ1-1; 7 nucleotides match TRBD1. Losses at the gene ends were 3 bases for V and 7 bases for J; bases not matched to a gene: 5. The CDR3 is made up of 13 amino acids. CDR3 bases: TGTGCCAGCAGTTTGGGCGACAGGGTTGAAGCTTTCTTT. Translating it yields CASSLGDRVEAFF.

CDR3 DNA: TGTGCCAGTAGTGCCGGGAGCTCCTACAATGAGCAGTTCTTC. Its translation is CASSAGSSYNEQFF. V usage is TRBV19 and J usage is TRBJ2-1, with D possibly TRBD2 on 6 matching bases. The germline V gene has CDR1 LNHDA and CDR2 SQIVND (reference sequence). Trimming took 5 bases from V and 0 from J, leaving 8 bases between them. The CDR3 is 14 residues long.

This chain links TRBV6-5 with TRBJ1-4; TRBD1 matches at 7 bases. Germline CDR1 is MNHEY and CDR2 is SVGAGI. V shed 6 bases, J shed 2 bases, and the junction held 3 bases outside the gene matches. The CDR3 contains 14 residues. The CDR3 nucleotides are TGTGCCAGCAGACAAGGGGGCACTAATGAAAAACTGTTTTTT. Protein: CASRQGGTNEKLFF.

This chain connects TRBV30 to TRBJ2-1, with 9 bases lining up with TRBD2. Germline V lookup: CDR1 GTSNPN, CDR2 SVGIG (reference sequence). The CDR3 totals 14 residues. V was clipped by 1 base and J by 6 bases; unmatched bases: 4. This CDR3 reads CAWSALAGFNEQFF. DNA for the CDR3: TGTGCCTGGAGTGCGCTAGCGGGGTTCAATGAGCAGTTCTTC.

The chain uses TRBV4-1 and TRBJ2-1, with D unclear. This CDR3 is built from 14 residues. Germline CDR1 reads MGHRA; CDR2 reads YSYEKL. V was trimmed by 0 bases and J by 7 bases, leaving 10 bases between them. The CDR3 is CASSQERGRNEQFF. The CDR3 region has the DNA TGCGCCAGCAGCCAAGAGAGAGGTCGGAATGAGCAGTTCTTC.

The chain combines TRBV24-1 with TRBJ2-7; the D gene is possibly TRBD1 (5 bases). In germline, CDR1 is KGHDR, CDR2 SFDVKD. The V and J ends lost 2 bases and 2 bases respectively, with 9 bases between them. The CDR3 covers 14 residues. Written as DNA, the CDR3 is TGTGCCACCAGTGATTCCAGGGTCGCCTACGAGCAGTACTTC. Protein sequence: CATSDSRVAYEQYF.

The rearrangement uses TRBV5-5 and TRBJ1-3; D is unclear. CDR3 size: 16 residues. The V gene lost 2 bases and the J gene lost 1 base, with 13 bases spanning the gap. Germline V gene data show CDR1 as SGHKS and CDR2 as YYEKEE (reference sequence). Here the CDR3 reads CASSFGEYRSGNTIYF. The CDR3 nucleotides read TGTGCCAGCAGCTTTGGGGAGTACCGATCTGGAAACACCATATATTTT.

J is TRBJ2-5 and V is TRBV27, with D hard to call. V was clipped by 6 bases and J by 3 bases, with 11 bases between them. The germline gives CDR1 MNHEY, CDR2 SMNVEV (reference sequence). CDR3 length: 13 residues. CDR3 in DNA: TGTGCCAGCAGAGAGGAAAACGAAGAGACCCAGTACTTC. Its translation is CASREENEETQYF.

This sequence joins TRBV7-6 and TRBJ1-5; D is possibly TRBD1 (5 bases). CDR3 size: 14 residues. V was trimmed by 5 bases and J by 1 base, leaving 9 bases between them. Germline lookup yields CDR1 SGHVS and CDR2 FNYEAQ. The CDR3 region has the DNA TGTGCCAGCAGCCCGGCAGGGAGCAATCAGCCCCAGCATTTT. Translating gives CASSPAGSNQPQHF.

This chain connects TRBV28 to TRBJ1-4; D is undetermined. Trimming removed 5 bases at V and 0 bases at J, with 13 bases between. The germline gives CDR1 MDHEN, CDR2 SYDVKM. The CDR3 sequence is 16 residues long. As DNA, the CDR3 is TGTGCCAGCAGTCCCACCAGCGGGGCAACTAATGAAAAACTGTTTTTT. Protein sequence: CASSPTSGATNEKLFF.

This clone appeared a few times. The chain employs TRBV28 and TRBJ2-7; D is unclear. Deletions cut 7 bases from V and 0 bases from J, with 16 bases between. The CDR3 consists of 15 residues. Germline V CDR1 and CDR2: MDHEN, SYDVKM. The CDR3 protein is CASTPRTPRSYEQYF. CDR3 DNA sequence: TGTGCCAGCACCCCCCGAACTCCCCGCTCCTACGAGCAGTACTTC.

The V and J genes are TRBV29-1 and TRBJ2-3; D perhaps matches TRBD1 (5 bases). Germline loops: CDR1 SQVTM, CDR2 ANQGSEA. V shed 5 bases and J shed 4 bases, with 13 bases lying between them. The length of the CDR3 is 13 residues. The CDR3: CSVSQGRADTQYF. CDR3 sequence (DNA): TGCAGCGTTTCTCAGGGCCGGGCAGATACGCAGTATTTT.

The chain is built from TRBV12-3 or TRBV12-4 and TRBJ2-7; no definite D call. Trimming pared 6 bases from V and 0 bases from J, leaving 9 bases between. The CDR3 covers 13 residues. The chain's CDR3 is CASRATLSYEQYF. The CDR3 DNA reads TGTGCCAGCAGGGCCACCCTCTCCTACGAGCAGTACTTC.

This chain joins TRBV28 and TRBJ1-5, with 7 nucleotides matching TRBD1. Germline V lookup: CDR1 MDHEN, CDR2 SYDVKM. There are 15 residues in the CDR3. Losses at the gene ends were 3 bases for V and 2 bases for J; bases not matched to a gene: 4. The CDR3 nucleotides are TGTGCCAGCAGTTTCCCCCAGGGGGGCAATCAGCCCCAGCATTTT. Translated, it gives CASSFPQGGNQPQHF. Supplemented by reference TRBV28 and TRBJ1-5, the full variable domain reads DVKVTQSSRYLVKRTGEKVFLECVQDMDHENMFWYRQDPGLGLRLIYFSYDVKMKEKGDIPEGYSVSREKKERFSLILESASTNQTSMYLCASSFPQGGNQPQHFGDGTRLSIL.

Turning to this clone: Likely a read error: the CDR3 ends without its conserved phenylalanine or tryptophan. The DNA is omitted, as the CDR3 cannot be located on it reliably, and the CDR3 follows TCRdb's listing. The genes are TRBV30 and TRBJ1-2. The CDR3 has 10 amino acids, counting both end residues. CDR1 and CDR2 (germline): GTSNPN, SVGIG (reference sequence). The CDR3 loop reads CAWSGRGGGL.

This chain links TRBV28 with TRBJ1-4; weak D call: TRBD1 (6 bases). Trimming took off 6 bases at V and 0 bases at J, with 20 bases between the two ends. The CDR3 loop spans 18 amino acids. Germline V CDR1 and CDR2: MDHEN, SYDVKM. The CDR3 nucleotides read TGTGCCAGCAGCCCCACCGACAGGCGATTTACAACTAATGAAAAACTGTTTTTT. Translating it yields CASSPTDRRFTTNEKLFF.

V usage is TRBV4-1 and J usage is TRBJ2-7; TRBD1 matches at 7 bases. V shed 3 bases, J shed 1 base, and the junction held 3 bases outside the gene matches. The CDR3 loop spans 14 amino acids. Germline V gives CDR1 MGHRA, CDR2 YSYEKL. The CDR3 coding sequence is TGCGCCAGCAGCCACCCGGGACAGTCCTACGAGCAGTACTTC. As protein: CASSHPGQSYEQYF.